This section outlines one T cell receptor beta chain sequence together with its context. Authors' processing steps: From reference gene primer amplification, estimates of nucleated cell counts were derived. This table comes from immunoSEQ multiplex PCR, and its TCRdb copy is limited to in-frame clones, with some not included. V, J and clone size are those of that table, while D and trimming were read from the DNA. The table lists a few hundred thousand clones, roughly 84% of them singletons, with around 3.6% in the top ten. This entry is derived from a study of blood T cell repertoires in COVID-19. Germline CDR1 reads MDHEN; CDR2 reads SYDVKM. The CDR3 is 14 residues long. With 3 bases removed from V and 6 bases from J, the gap between germline ends came to 14 bases. Donors of Cohort 3 who recovered were those that had two negative PCRs, clearance, or symptom resolution.

The gene calls are TRBV28 and TRBJ2-5; D might be TRBD1 (5 bases). The sequence derives from a man aged 50-60 years who had recovered from COVID-19. Input material: PBMCs or T cells enriched from blood (not recorded which). As DNA, the CDR3 is TGTGCCAGCAGTTTTCAAGGGGCAGGGAAGACCCAGTACTTC. Its translation: CASSFQGAGKTQYF.